This record covers a single T cell receptor beta chain. The antigen remains undetermined. The CDR3 sequence is 12 residues long. Germline trimming cut 8 bases from V and 6 bases from J; bases unmatched to any gene: 3. In germline, CDR1 is ENHRY, CDR2 SYGVKD. This sample is drawn from a study of cytomegalovirus exposure and HLA in healthy donors. Study-level results: Researchers catalogued over 150 TCR beta chains as cytomegalovirus-associated. Later work found that TCR association rates differed between HLA loci; DRB1 had the most and HLA-C the fewest. HLA restriction was apparent for most CMV-associated TCR beta chains in a later analysis.

A multiplex PCR was run with 60 Vbeta primers and 13 Jbeta primers. Method: immunoSEQ multiplex PCR; TCRdb's copy keeps in-frame clones and lacks some. The sample lists hundreds of thousands of clones, roughly four fifths occurring once. Sequenced input: PBMCs. The receptor was isolated from a woman in her 40s in good health and CMV-seronegative. This chain joins TRBV10-3 and TRBJ2-3; 9 bases agree with TRBD2. CDR3: CAIGTSLDTQYF. Written as DNA, the CDR3 is TGTGCCATCGGGACTAGCTTGGATACGCAGTATTTT.